The 5 T cell receptor beta chains below were found in one sample sequenced in a study of OX40 agonist ivuxolimab in advanced cancers. TCRdb's copy holds only in-frame clones and misses some; the assay was immunoSEQ multiplex PCR. The table lists around 40,000 clones, approximately 80% of them singletons. Specimen: CD4+ or CD8+ T cells sorted from blood, collected in a trial of the OX40 agonist ivuxolimab. These receptors were collected from an adult with an advanced solid tumor such as melanoma, head and neck, liver or kidney cancer.

The table lists this clone with a few counts. The junction shows a germline mismatch at one end, possibly a read error. The CDR3 here is CASSWGTGKDF. The CDR3 region has the DNA TGTGCCAGCAGTTGGGGGACAGGGAAGGACTTC. The V and J genes are TRBV28 and TRBJ2-7; TRBD1 matches at 9 bases. In germline, CDR1 is MDHEN, CDR2 SYDVKM. The CDR3 is 11 residues long.

This rearrangement joins TRBV7-9 to TRBJ2-1, with a tentative D call TRBD2 (5 bases). Per the germline V gene, CDR1 is SEHNR and CDR2 is FQNEAQ (reference sequence). V lost 8 bases to trimming and J lost 0 bases, with 17 bases between them. This CDR3 spans 16 amino acids. The CDR3 is CASALGGPSSYNEQFF. The CDR3 DNA reads as TGTGCCAGCGCCCTCGGCGGGCCGAGCTCCTACAATGAGCAGTTCTTC.

This sequence joins TRBV4-3 and TRBJ2-2, with 16 bases that match TRBD2. CDR1 and CDR2 (germline): LGHNA, YSLEER. CDR3 size: 17 residues. V lost 3 bases and J lost 6; bases outside the gene matches: 4. In DNA, the CDR3 is TGCGCCAGCAGCCACGGGGGACTAGCGGGAGGGTCCGGGGAGCTGTTTTTT. Protein product: CASSHGGLAGGSGELFF.

The gene calls are TRBV7-2 and TRBJ1-2, with D possibly matching TRBD1 (6 bases). The CDR3 runs to 13 residues. The ends were cut back, 2 bases at V and 7 bases at J, with 11 bases in the middle. Germline V gives CDR1 SGHTA, CDR2 FQGNSA. The chain's CDR3 is CASSLLGAGGYTF. For the CDR3, the DNA is TGTGCCAGCAGCTTACTGGGGGCGGGTGGCTACACCTTC.

The chain combines TRBV6-1 with TRBJ2-7; D uncertain. Trimming took off 7 bases at V and 2 bases at J, with 6 bases between the two ends. Germline V CDR1 and CDR2: MNHNS, SASEGT. This CDR3 is 11 amino acids long. CDR3 bases: TGTGCCAGCACAAAAACCTACGAGCAGTACTTC. Amino acid sequence: CASTKTYEQYF.